The present T cell receptor (beta chain) was sequenced within a study of cytomegalovirus exposure and HLA in healthy donors. Both 60 Vbeta primers and 13 Jbeta primers went into the PCR. Assay used: immunoSEQ multiplex PCR; TCRdb lists only in-frame clones, some missing. The table includes about 200,000 clones, 79% detected once. The CDR3 is 12 residues long. Per the germline V gene, CDR1 is MDHEN and CDR2 is SYDVKM. Trimming took off 5 bases at V and 5 bases at J, with 4 bases between the two ends. The J gene is TRBJ2-6, the V gene TRBV28; D not certain. The TCR was taken from a male donor in good health and CMV-seropositive. The specimen was PBMCs. DNA for the CDR3: TGTGCCAGCAGTCAGAGGGCCAACGTCCTGACTTTC. Amino acids: CASSQRANVLTF.